Listed below are T cell receptor beta chains from one sample, sequenced in a study of blood T cell repertoires in COVID-19. Method: immunoSEQ multiplex PCR; TCRdb's copy keeps in-frame clones and lacks some. Among tens of thousands of clones listed, roughly 85% were seen once. Sequencing input: peripheral blood. The receptors here all came from a man older than 75 with acute or convalescent COVID-19. Both conserved end residues are part of each CDR3. D genes are given only for firm matches. Clone size appears in some rows only: once, few, many, or a class for an expanded clone.

TRBJ2-7	TRBV10-1	NA	TRBD2	TGCGCCAGCAGTGAGTTGCCAGCGGGAGGTTTCTCCTACGAGCAGTACTTC	CASSELPAGGFSYEQYF
TRBJ2-7	TRBV5-5	NA	TRBD2	TGTGCCAGCAGCTTGAGACTAGCGGGGGGGTCGAGCTCCTACGAGCAGTACTTC	CASSLRLAGGSSSYEQYF
TRBJ2-7	TRBV21-1	once	NA	TGTGCCAGCAGCAAAAAAGGCGGGCGGTGCTGGTCCGAGCAGTACTTC	CASSKKGGRCWSEQYF
TRBJ2-3	TRBV11-2	NA	TRBD2	TGTGCCAGCAGCTCTAGCGGGGGAGCCACAGATACGCAGTATTTT	CASSSSGGATDTQYF
TRBJ1-1	TRBV24-1	NA	NA	TGTGCCACCAGTGATTTGACAGGTACTGAAGCTTTCTTT	CATSDLTGTEAFF
TRBJ1-1	TRBV27	few	NA	TGTGCCAGCAAATCGTTAAGAACAGGGAATAAGGCTGAAGCTTTCTTT	CASKSLRTGNKAEAFF
TRBJ2-7	TRBV7-9	few	TRBD2	TGTGCCAGCAGCTTAGGACTAGCGGGAGGGCCGAGACACGAGCAGTACTTC	CASSLGLAGGPRHEQYF
TRBJ2-7	TRBV5-4	NA	TRBD2	TGTGCCAGCAGCTCCCTCGGGGGGGAGCAGTACTTC	CASSSLGGEQYF
TRBJ1-1	TRBV2	NA	TRBD1	TGTGCCAGCAGGACCGGACAGGGAAGAATGGGGGGCACTGAAGCTTTCTTT	CASRTGQGRMGGTEAFF
TRBJ1-1	TRBV5-6	NA	NA	TGTGCCAGCAGCTTCGGGGCCTCGGGAGGCACTGAAGCTTTCTTT	CASSFGASGGTEAFF
TRBJ2-3	TRBV5-1	NA	NA	TGCGCCAGCAGCCCGCTACGGACTCCTCGCACAGATACGCAGTATTTT	CASSPLRTPRTDTQYF
TRBJ2-7	TRBV2	NA	NA	TGTGCCAGCTATGGCAGGGATAACTCCTACGAGCAGTACTTC	CASYGRDNSYEQYF
TRBJ2-5	TRBV7-7	NA	NA	TGTGCCAGCAGCCTGGGGGTGGGCGGGGCACAAGAGACCCAGTACTTC	CASSLGVGGAQETQYF
TRBJ2-7	TRBV25-1	NA	NA	TGTGCCAGCAGTGATGCCCCCAGAGAGCAGTACTTC	CASSDAPREQYF
TRBJ2-5	TRBV3-1/TRBV3-2	NA	NA	TGTGCCAGCAGCCAAGATCTAGAGACCCAGTACTTC	CASSQDLETQYF
TRBJ2-1	TRBV9	NA	TRBD2	TGTGCCAGCAGCCCGGGGTGGCGGGGGACCTACAATGAGCAGTTCTTC	CASSPGWRGTYNEQFF
TRBJ1-2	TRBV7-2	few	NA	TGTGCCACGAGCGCGGGGGGGAGCCCCTATGGCTACACCTTC	CATSAGGSPYGYTF
TRBJ2-5	TRBV7-3	NA	NA	TGTGCCAGCAGTTTCGGGGGGCGAGAGACCCAGTACTTC	CASSFGGRETQYF
TRBJ2-2	TRBV12-3/TRBV12-4	few	NA	TGTGCCAGCAGTTTGGCAACCGGGGAGCTGTTTTTT	CASSLATGELFF
TRBJ1-2	TRBV21-1	NA	NA	TGTGCCAGCAGCAAAGCGCGGGGGACAGGGAATGGCTACACCTTC	CASSKARGTGNGYTF
TRBJ2-1	TRBV7-2	NA	TRBD1	TGTGCCAGCAGCCTAGACAGGGTCCTATACAATGAGCAGTTCTTC	CASSLDRVLYNEQFF
TRBJ1-2	TRBV28	NA	NA	TGTGCCAGCAGTTTATTGGGGGGTAACTATGGCTACACCTTC	CASSLLGGNYGYTF
TRBJ1-1	TRBV18	NA	TRBD1	TGTGCCAGCTCACCACCGGCCAGGGGGATCACTGAAGCTTTCTTT	CASSPPARGITEAFF
TRBJ2-3	TRBV2	NA	NA	TGTGCCAGCAGTGAAGGCAGGGTGGGCACAGATACGCAGTATTTT	CASSEGRVGTDTQYF
TRBJ1-2	TRBV10-3	NA	TRBD1	TGTGCCATCAGTCCAGGGGGTGGCTACACCTTC	CAISPGGGYTF
TRBJ1-1	TRBV28	NA	NA	TGTGCCAGCAGTTTAGCGCCCCGGCGGGGGACTGAAGCTTTCTTT	CASSLAPRRGTEAFF
TRBJ1-1	TRBV27	NA	TRBD1	TGTGCCAGCAGTCCCATCCGGGACAGCGAAGCTTTCTTT	CASSPIRDSEAFF
TRBJ2-5	TRBV28	NA	TRBD1	TGTGCCAGCACCCTGGGTACAGGGGGTTTCCAAGAGACCCAGTACTTC	CASTLGTGGFQETQYF
TRBJ2-1	TRBV4-3	NA	TRBD1	TGCGCCAGCCGAAGGACAGGGGGCTACAATGAGCAGTTCTTC	CASRRTGGYNEQFF
TRBJ2-1	TRBV19	NA	TRBD1	TGTGCCAGTAGCGGGACAGGATCCTACAATGAGCAGTTCTTC	CASSGTGSYNEQFF
TRBJ2-7	TRBV6-6	few	TRBD1	TGTGCCAGCCATCCCGGCCGGGACAGGGGGACCTACGAGCAGTACTTC	CASHPGRDRGTYEQYF
TRBJ1-6	TRBV28	NA	NA	TGTGCCAGCAGTTTGAGACAGGTCGTAAGCTCCTATAATTCACCCCTCCACTTT	CASSLRQVVSSYNSPLHF
TRBJ1-5	TRBV19	NA	TRBD1	TGTGCCAGTAGTACAACGACAGGGGTGGGCAATCAGCCCCAGCATTTT	CASSTTTGVGNQPQHF
TRBJ1-1	TRBV27	NA	TRBD1	TGTGCCAGCAGTTTTTCCACAGGGGATACTGCTTTCACTGAAGCTTTCTTT	CASSFSTGDTAFTEAFF
TRBJ2-2	TRBV7-7	NA	TRBD2	TGTGCCAGCCCGAAGACGATTATGGCCAGCGGGAGGGCCGTCGGGGAGCTGTTTTTT	CASPKTIMASGRAVGELFF
TRBJ1-1	TRBV7-2	NA	NA	TGTGCCAGCACGATTGCCACAGGCACTGAAGCTTTCTTT	CASTIATGTEAFF
TRBJ1-2	TRBV7-2	NA	TRBD1	TGTGCCAGCAGACCCGGGACAGACTATGGCTACACCTTC	CASRPGTDYGYTF
TRBJ1-1	TRBV27	NA	TRBD1	TGTGCCAGCAGTACCCCAGGGGGCGCGAACACTGAAGCTTTCTTT	CASSTPGGANTEAFF
TRBJ1-2	TRBV28	NA	NA	TGTGCCAGCAGTTCCTATGGGGGGGCAGGGAGTTATGGCTACACCTTC	CASSSYGGAGSYGYTF
TRBJ2-3	TRBV7-2	NA	TRBD2	TGTGCCAGCAGCTTAGCCTCGTTAGCGGGAGGAAGCACAGATACGCAGTATTTT	CASSLASLAGGSTDTQYF
TRBJ1-5	TRBV30	NA	TRBD1	TGTGCCTGGACTCAGGGGGCCAGCAATCAGCCCCAGCATTTT	CAWTQGASNQPQHF
TRBJ2-1	TRBV19	NA	TRBD1	TGTGCCAGTGACAGGGGGCTAAAGAATGAGCAGTTCTTC	CASDRGLKNEQFF
TRBJ1-1	TRBV6-5	NA	NA	TGTGCCAGCAGTTACTCTTACAGGGAGACTGAAGCTTTCTTT	CASSYSYRETEAFF
TRBJ1-2	TRBV5-1	NA	TRBD1	TGCGCCAGCAGCTTTGACAGGGGGCGCGACTATGGCTACACCTTC	CASSFDRGRDYGYTF
TRBJ1-2	TRBV7-9	NA	NA	TGTGCCAGCACGGCAGATCTGCAAGCTAACTATGGCTACACCTTC	CASTADLQANYGYTF
TRBJ2-7	TRBV6-2/TRBV6-3	NA	TRBD1	TGTGCCAGCAGTTACTTTGGACAGGGGGCTTCCTACGAGCAGTACTTC	CASSYFGQGASYEQYF
TRBJ1-1	TRBV11-2	NA	TRBD1	TGTGCCAGCAGCCCTCTGGGACAGGGACGGGTCACTGAAGCTTTCTTT	CASSPLGQGRVTEAFF
TRBJ1-2	TRBV24-1	NA	TRBD1	TGTGCCACCAGTGCCCAGGACAGGGCGAATGGCTACACCTTC	CATSAQDRANGYTF
TRBJ2-1	TRBV29-1	few	NA	TGCAGCGTCGAGGGGGGGGCGCGGGAGCAGTTCTTC	CSVEGGAREQFF
TRBJ1-1	TRBV12-5	NA	NA	TGTGCTAGTGGTTTCACTGGAGTGTATACGAACACTGAAGCTTTCTTT	CASGFTGVYTNTEAFF
TRBJ1-1	TRBV6-5	NA	NA	TGTGCCAGCAGTCCCCGTTGGGGGGTTGGTACTGAAGCTTTCTTT	CASSPRWGVGTEAFF
TRBJ1-4	TRBV5-1	NA	NA	TGCGCCAGCAGCCCTGGACAGACTACTGAAAAACTGTTTTTT	CASSPGQTTEKLFF
TRBJ2-3	TRBV7-9	NA	NA	TGTGCCAGCAGGTCGTCTGGACAGTTTAGCACAGATACGCAGTATTTT	CASRSSGQFSTDTQYF